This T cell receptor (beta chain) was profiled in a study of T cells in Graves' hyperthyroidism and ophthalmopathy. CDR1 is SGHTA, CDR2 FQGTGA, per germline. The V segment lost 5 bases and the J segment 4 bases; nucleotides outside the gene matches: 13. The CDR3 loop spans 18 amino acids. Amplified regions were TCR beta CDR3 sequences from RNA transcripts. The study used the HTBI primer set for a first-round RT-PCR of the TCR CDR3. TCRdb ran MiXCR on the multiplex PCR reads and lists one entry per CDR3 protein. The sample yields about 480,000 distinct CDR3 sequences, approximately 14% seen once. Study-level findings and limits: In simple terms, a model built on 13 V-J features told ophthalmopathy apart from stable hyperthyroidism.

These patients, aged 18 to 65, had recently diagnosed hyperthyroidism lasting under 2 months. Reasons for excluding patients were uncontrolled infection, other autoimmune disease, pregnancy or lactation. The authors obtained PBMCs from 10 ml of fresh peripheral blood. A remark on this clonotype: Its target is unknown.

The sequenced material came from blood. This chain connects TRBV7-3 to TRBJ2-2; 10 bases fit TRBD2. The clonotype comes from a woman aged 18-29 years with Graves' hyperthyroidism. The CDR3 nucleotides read TGTGCCAGCAGCCCCAGGCCAGCGGGAGGGCCAGGCACCGGGGAGCTGTTTTTT. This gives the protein CASSPRPAGGPGTGELFF.